These 31 T cell receptor beta chains were all obtained from the same sample, sequenced in a study of CD4 T cells in relation to SARS-CoV-2 and coronaviruses. Their recognized antigens are unknown. The repertoire was sequenced with immunoSEQ multiplex PCR; TCRdb's copy has only in-frame clones and lacks some. Of 24,000 or so clones in the sample, about 80% were seen once. Before the COVID-19 pandemic, during about 2011-2019, CD4+ T cells were taken from unexposed donors. Isolation of CD4+ T cells took place after approximately 10 days in culture. The sequenced sample consisted of CD4+ T cells from PBMCs, cultured in vitro. Every receptor here comes from a human donor in good health.

This chain links TRBV7-2 with TRBJ1-2; D remains unclear. In germline, CDR1 is SGHTA, CDR2 FQGNSA. The CDR3 is 14 amino acids. V dropped 1 base and J dropped 3 bases, with 9 bases sitting between them. The CDR3 DNA reads TGTGCCAGCAGCTTAGGGGTGTCAGACTATGGCTACACCTTC. Protein: CASSLGVSDYGYTF.

This clone was counted a few times. CDR3 region: CASSLASGAVNTEAFF. CDR3 in DNA: TGTGCCAGCAGCTTGGCCTCAGGGGCCGTGAACACTGAAGCTTTCTTT. The V gene is TRBV7-9, the J gene TRBJ1-1, with D possibly being TRBD1 (6 bases). The CDR3 is made up of 16 amino acids. Germline V gene lookup returns CDR1 SEHNR and CDR2 FQNEAQ (reference sequence). Deletions cut 3 bases from V and 0 bases from J, with 14 bases between.

This clone is a singleton in its sample. V gene TRBV2 combines with J gene TRBJ2-7, with 10 bases lining up with TRBD2. CDR1 and CDR2 from the germline V gene are SNHLY and FYNNEI. CDR3 length: 15 residues. J lost 2 bases, V lost 7 bases, and 8 bases had no gene match. For the CDR3, the DNA is TGTGCCAGCACTCGTGGCGGACTAGCGGCCTACGAGCAGTACTTC. Translation gives CASTRGGLAAYEQYF. The variable domain in full, with the rest retrieved from reference TRBV2 and TRBJ2-7, is EPEVTQTPSHQVTQMGQEVILRCVPISNHLYFYWYRQILGQKVEFLVSFYNNEISEKSEIFDDQFSVERPDGSNFTLKIRSTKLEDSAMYFCASTRGGLAAYEQYFGPGTRLTVT.

The rearrangement links TRBV24-1 to TRBJ1-5, with 9 bases lining up with TRBD1. V lost 4 bases and J lost 2; bases outside the gene matches: 5. The CDR3 covers 16 residues. Looked up from germline, CDR1 is KGHDR and CDR2 is SFDVKD. CDR3 protein: CATSEGGQGRNQPQHF. The CDR3 bases are TGTGCCACCAGTGAGGGGGGACAGGGTCGCAATCAGCCCCAGCATTTT.

This sequence joins TRBV14 and TRBJ2-7; possibly TRBD1 or TRBD2 for D (6 bases each). CDR1 and CDR2 from the germline V gene are SGHDN and FVKESK. The CDR3 extends over 13 amino acids. Deletions cut 1 base from V and 5 bases from J, with 9 bases between. CDR3 nucleotide sequence: TGTGCCAGCAGCCAAGTGGGGGGCCACGAGCAGTACTTC. This translates into CASSQVGGHEQYF.

This clone was detected a few times. This chain links TRBV12-5 with TRBJ1-1, with D unresolved. CDR1 is LGHNT and CDR2 is FRNRAP in the germline V gene. Trimming pared 2 bases from V and 1 base from J, leaving 5 bases between. The CDR3 covers 13 residues. CDR3 region: CASGLRGNTEAFF. DNA of the CDR3: TGTGCTAGTGGTTTGCGGGGGAACACTGAAGCTTTCTTT.

V and J are TRBV4-1 and TRBJ1-5, with D tentatively TRBD1 (5 bases). The V and J ends lost 0 bases and 2 bases respectively, with 8 bases between them. The CDR3 length is 15 residues. The germline V gene has CDR1 MGHRA and CDR2 YSYEKL. The CDR3 nucleotides read TGCGCCAGCAGCCAAGATGAAGGGGGCAATCAGCCCCAGCATTTT. Its translation: CASSQDEGGNQPQHF.

The V and J genes are TRBV5-5 and TRBJ2-7; possibly TRBD1 for D (6 bases). Trimming shortened V by 0 bases and J by 0 bases, and 13 bases separated the two germline ends. CDR3 length: 16 residues. Germline V gene lookup returns CDR1 SGHKS and CDR2 YYEKEE (reference sequence). The CDR3 loop is CASSLGLDRSSYEQYF. As DNA, the CDR3 is TGTGCCAGCAGCTTGGGGTTGGACAGAAGCTCCTACGAGCAGTACTTC.

The chain combines TRBV14 with TRBJ1-5; weak D call: TRBD1 (6 bases). V lost 1 base, J lost 3 bases, and 16 bases lay in between. Germline loops: CDR1 SGHDN, CDR2 FVKESK. CDR3 length: 17 residues. CDR3 bases: TGTGCCAGCAGCCAAGGCCTCTTGGGGGGCCCCAATCAGCCCCAGCATTTT. Amino acids: CASSQGLLGGPNQPQHF.

V is TRBV6-6 and J is TRBJ2-3; the match to TRBD2 covers 7 bases. The V gene end was trimmed by 5 bases and the J gene end by 0 bases; junction bases not matched to a gene: 8. Per germline, CDR1 MNHNY and CDR2 SVGAGI (reference sequence). This CDR3 has 16 residues. The CDR3 nucleotides read TGTGCCAGCAGTGGCAGTGGAGCGGGGAGCACAGATACGCAGTATTTT. Its protein is CASSGSGAGSTDTQYF.

The V gene is TRBV18, the J gene TRBJ2-1; no reliable D call. The CDR3 runs to 13 residues. Trimming took 0 bases from V and 5 from J, leaving 5 bases between them. Per the germline V gene, CDR1 is KGHSH and CDR2 is LQKENI. CDR3 nucleotide sequence: TGTGCCAGCTCACCACCTATGGACAATGAGCAGTTCTTC. Translating it yields CASSPPMDNEQFF.

The chain joins TRBV12-5 to TRBJ2-2, with TRBD1 matching over 10 bases. This CDR3 region has 16 residues. Trimming at V came to 1 base and at J to 4 bases, leaving 3 bases not matched to a gene. Germline CDR1 LGHNT, CDR2 FRNRAP. Here the CDR3 DNA reads TGTGCTAGTGGTTTGGACCGGGACAGGGGCACCGGGGAGCTGTTTTTT. It is translated as CASGLDRDRGTGELFF.

This rearrangement joins TRBV28 to TRBJ1-4; D gene ambiguous. CDR1 is MDHEN and CDR2 is SYDVKM in the germline V gene. The ends were cut back, 7 bases at V and 6 bases at J, with 6 bases in the middle. This CDR3 is built from 11 residues. CDR3 coding DNA: TGTGCCAGCACCTCAGATGAAAAACTGTTTTTT. Translation: CASTSDEKLFF.

The chain has TRBV9 and TRBJ2-2, with D perhaps TRBD1 or TRBD2 (5 bases each). V was cut by 0 bases and J by 0 bases, with 15 bases left in between. Germline V gene data show CDR1 as SGDLS and CDR2 as YYNGEE. This CDR3 has 18 amino acids. The CDR3 nucleotides are TGTGCCAGCAGCGTAGCCGGGACGCCAAACGCGAACACCGGGGAGCTGTTTTTT. Encoded protein: CASSVAGTPNANTGELFF.

This rearrangement joins TRBV5-1 to TRBJ1-1, with D perhaps matching TRBD1 (5 bases). The length of the CDR3 is 13 residues. Between the trimmed V and J ends, which lost 7 bases and 4 bases, there was a span of 14 bases. Germline-derived CDR1 and CDR2 are SGHRS and YFSETQ. CDR3 nucleotides: TGCGCCAGCGCGGGGCCGGCACCCACTGAAGCTTTCTTT. Translating it yields CASAGPAPTEAFF. Full variable domain (outside the CDR3, taken from reference TRBV5-1 and TRBJ1-1): KAGVTQTPRYLIKTRGQQVTLSCSPISGHRSVSWYQQTPGQGLQFLFEYFSETQRNKGNFPGRFSGRQFSNSRSEMNVSTLELGDSALYLCASAGPAPTEAFFGQGTRLTVV.

This clone turned up a few times. The rearrangement links TRBV14 to TRBJ2-2, with D uncertain. From germline, CDR1 is SGHDN and CDR2 FVKESK. The CDR3 spans 13 residues. V was trimmed by 4 bases and J by 5 bases, leaving 8 bases between them. The CDR3 loop is CASSLLRTGELFF. The CDR3 DNA is TGTGCCAGCAGCCTGTTACGGACCGGGGAGCTGTTTTTT.

The chain uses TRBV7-2 and TRBJ2-5; D remains ambiguous. This CDR3 is 15 amino acids long. Trimming left V 1 base short and J 1 base short, with 10 bases between. CDR1 and CDR2 from the germline V gene are SGHTA and FQGNSA. In DNA form, the CDR3 reads TGTGCCAGCAGCTTAGATGGCAGAACCCAAGAGACCCAGTACTTC. It is translated as CASSLDGRTQETQYF.

The sample holds a few counts of this clone. The CDR3 loop reads CATSRDKSRVGEQFF. The CDR3 nucleotides read TGTGCCACCAGCAGAGATAAGTCAAGAGTTGGGGAGCAGTTCTTC. The gene calls are TRBV15 and TRBJ2-1; D not certain. Germline CDR1 reads LNHNV; CDR2 reads YYDKDF (reference sequence). The CDR3 has 15 amino acids. The V end was cut by 0 bases, the J end by 10 bases, with 16 bases between.

The chain has TRBV9 and TRBJ2-1, with TRBD2 as a possible D gene (5 bases). In germline, CDR1 is SGDLS, CDR2 YYNGEE. V lost 0 bases and J lost 2, with 12 bases in between. The CDR3 covers 16 residues. CDR3: CASSVVVGEPYNEQFF. CDR3 in DNA: TGTGCCAGCAGCGTAGTTGTGGGAGAGCCCTACAATGAGCAGTTCTTC.

This chain uses TRBV10-3 with TRBJ2-3; 8 bases fit TRBD2. Germline V gene sequence: CDR1 ENHRY, CDR2 SYGVKD. The CDR3 is 15 amino acids. With V trimmed by 5 bases and J by 8 bases, 12 bases remained unmatched. CDR3 amino acids: CAISRTSSRGGTQYF. DNA of the CDR3: TGTGCCATCAGTCGGACTAGCAGTCGAGGTGGTACGCAGTATTTT.

The genes are TRBV24-1 and TRBJ2-3; D remains unclear. This CDR3 spans 14 amino acids. Germline CDR1 reads KGHDR; CDR2 reads SFDVKD. V lost 5 bases, J lost 2 bases, and 10 bases lay in between. This CDR3 is CATSGSGTTDTQYF. The CDR3 nucleotides read TGTGCCACCAGTGGTTCAGGAACCACAGATACGCAGTATTTT.

The rearrangement uses TRBV7-3 and TRBJ2-1; D is tentatively TRBD1 or TRBD2 (5 bases each). Looked up from germline, CDR1 is SGHTA and CDR2 is FQGTGA. The CDR3 has 15 amino acids. Deletions cut 4 bases from V and 0 bases from J, with 10 bases between. CDR3 bases: TGTGCCAGCAGCTCCCGGGACGGCTCCTACAATGAGCAGTTCTTC. As protein: CASSSRDGSYNEQFF. The variable domain in full, with the rest retrieved from reference TRBV7-3 and TRBJ2-1, is GAGVSQTPSNKVTEKGKYVELRCDPISGHTALYWYRQSLGQGPEFLIYFQGTGAADDSGLPNDRFFAVRPEGSVSTLKIQRTERGDSAVYLCASSSRDGSYNEQFFGPGTRLTVL.

This clone is a singleton in its sample. The V gene is TRBV6-5, the J gene TRBJ2-1, with TRBD2 matching over 13 bases. V shed 5 bases and J 8 bases; nucleotides not matched to a gene: 3. Per the germline V gene, CDR1 is MNHEY and CDR2 is SVGAGI. This CDR3 has 14 residues. CDR3 in amino acids: CASSRTSGSYEQFF. The DNA of the CDR3 is TGTGCCAGCAGTCGGACTAGCGGGAGCTATGAGCAGTTCTTC.

The V and J genes are TRBV9 and TRBJ2-5; TRBD2 matches 16 bases. The CDR3 totals 15 residues. The junction had 9 bases not matched to a gene; V was cut back by 10 bases and J by 6 bases. The germline V gene encodes CDR1 SGDLS and CDR2 YYNGEE. CDR3 loop: CAALGTSGRAKTQYF. CDR3 DNA: TGTGCCGCCCTGGGGACTAGCGGGAGGGCCAAGACCCAGTACTTC.

The chain couples TRBV7-9 to TRBJ2-7; the match to TRBD1 covers 7 bases. Germline V gene lookup returns CDR1 SEHNR and CDR2 FQNEAQ (reference sequence). This CDR3 contains 17 residues. With V trimmed by 5 bases and J by 12 bases, 25 bases remained unmatched. The CDR3 DNA follows: TGTGCCAGCAGCCCCACCTCGACAGGGCCCCCTAAGACAGGGCGGTACTTC. Its protein product is CASSPTSTGPPKTGRYF.

This rearrangement joins TRBV5-1 to TRBJ2-5, with TRBD1 as a possible D gene (5 bases). Germline-derived CDR1 and CDR2 are SGHRS and YFSETQ. The ends were cut back, 7 bases at V and 2 bases at J, with 15 bases in the middle. This CDR3 is 14 amino acids long. CDR3 residues: CASRSTVTQETQYF. CDR3 coding DNA: TGCGCCAGCCGCTCGACAGTTACGCAAGAGACCCAGTACTTC. The entire variable domain, with the rest obtained from reference TRBV5-1 and TRBJ2-5, is as follows: KAGVTQTPRYLIKTRGQQVTLSCSPISGHRSVSWYQQTPGQGLQFLFEYFSETQRNKGNFPGRFSGRQFSNSRSEMNVSTLELGDSALYLCASRSTVTQETQYFGPGTRLLVL.

In this sample, this clone turned up once. V gene TRBV27 combines with J gene TRBJ1-1; no definite D call. Looked up from germline, CDR1 is MNHEY and CDR2 is SMNVEV (reference sequence). The CDR3 is 15 residues long. Trimming left V 0 bases short and J 1 base short, with 9 bases between. CDR3 loop: CASSLSGFANTEAFF. The CDR3, as DNA: TGTGCCAGCAGTTTATCGGGGTTCGCGAACACTGAAGCTTTCTTT.

This clone was observed a handful of times. V gene TRBV11-3 combines with J gene TRBJ2-3; D not resolved. The CDR3 has 14 residues. The germline V and J ends were trimmed by 5 bases and 2 bases, with 11 bases remaining between them. The germline CDR1 and CDR2 sequences are SGHNT and YENEEA. CDR3 coding DNA: TGTGCCAGCAGCCCCAGCACGTACACAGATACGCAGTATTTT. As protein: CASSPSTYTDTQYF.

The CDR3 DNA reads TGTGCCAGCAGCGAGGGCCCCTGGACTGAAGCTTTCTTT. Encoded protein: CASSEGPWTEAFF. V usage is TRBV6-5 and J usage is TRBJ1-1; D gene ambiguous. The V end was cut by 6 bases, the J end by 5 bases, with 13 bases between. This CDR3 is built from 13 residues. Germline V lookup: CDR1 MNHEY, CDR2 SVGAGI.

The chain has TRBV21-1 and TRBJ2-1; TRBD2, the D gene given by the table, was not confirmed from the DNA. TRBV21-1 is reported as a pseudogene. This CDR3 is built from 16 residues. The DNA of the CDR3 is TGTGCCAGCAGCCCCGGGACTAGGAGTTGGTGCAATGAGCAGTTCTTC. This translates into CASSPGTRSWCNEQFF.

The sample holds a few counts of this clone. CDR3 sequence reads: CAIKRTSGTYEQYF. The CDR3 DNA is TGTGCCATCAAAAGGACTAGCGGAACCTACGAGCAGTACTTC. The chain carries TRBV10-3 and TRBJ2-7, with 10 bases aligning to TRBD2. V lost 7 bases and J lost 2; bases outside the gene matches: 5. The germline CDR1 and CDR2 sequences are ENHRY and SYGVKD. This CDR3 has 14 residues.